This is a list of T cell receptor beta chains from one sample in a study of shared clonotypes between healthy human individuals. Generated by immunoSEQ multiplex PCR, the TCRdb table keeps only in-frame clones and is missing some. The sample lists around 2.3 million clones, almost 96% seen once, with approximately 0.13% in the top ten. The sample taken for sequencing was naive CD4+ T cells sorted from blood. The source of these receptors is a young man in good health. CDR3s include the opening cysteine and the closing phenylalanine or tryptophan. A D gene is named only where the DNA matches it firmly. Not all rows give a size; the values are once, few, many and, for expanded clones, a class.

cdr3_length j_call d_call v_call clone_size cdr3_aa cdr3_nt
15 TRBJ2-5 TRBD1 TRBV10-1 - CASSVLDRGPETQYF TGCGCCAGCAGTGTCCTAGACAGGGGGCCAGAGACCCAGTACTTC
13 TRBJ1-5 - TRBV6-5 - CASSPIDRTPQHF TGTGCCAGCAGTCCAATTGACAGAACGCCCCAGCATTTT
15 TRBJ2-1 - TRBV6-1 - CASSLWTDSRGEQFF TGTGCCAGCAGTTTGTGGACGGACTCTCGGGGTGAGCAGTTCTTC
14 TRBJ1-1 TRBD1 TRBV6-4 - CASSRQGGGTEAFF TGTGCCAGCAGTCGACAGGGGGGCGGCACTGAAGCTTTCTTT
12 TRBJ1-1 - TRBV28 - CASEDRNTEAFF TGTGCCAGCGAGGACAGGAACACTGAAGCTTTCTTT
14 TRBJ2-7 - TRBV5-1 - CASSSPWVQDEQYF TGCGCCAGCAGCTCCCCGTGGGTACAGGACGAGCAGTACTTC
15 TRBJ1-5 TRBD1 TRBV12-5 - CASGWGQLSNQPQHF TGTGCTAGTGGTTGGGGACAGCTTAGCAATCAGCCCCAGCATTTT
13 TRBJ1-1 - TRBV19 - CASIKRLNTEAFF TGTGCCAGTATTAAACGTCTGAACACTGAAGCTTTCTTT
15 TRBJ1-2 TRBD1 TRBV6-5 - CASSQPGQGTLGYTF TGTGCCAGCAGCCAACCGGGACAGGGGACATTAGGCTACACCTTC
16 TRBJ2-7 - TRBV5-1 - CASSPIGGGGSYEQYF TGCGCCAGCAGCCCCATTGGGGGAGGGGGGTCCTACGAGCAGTACTTC
15 TRBJ1-3 - TRBV2 - CASTIRGLPGNTIYF TGTGCCAGCACGATCAGGGGACTGCCTGGAAACACCATATATTTT
14 TRBJ1-1 - TRBV9 - CASSVGRGRTEAFF TGTGCCAGCAGCGTGGGGAGGGGCCGTACTGAAGCTTTCTTT
15 TRBJ2-5 - TRBV6-5 - CASSYSVTLQETQYF TGTGCCAGCAGTTACTCGGTGACCCTGCAAGAGACCCAGTACTTC
15 TRBJ2-5 - TRBV7-2 - CASSLSGRNQETQYF TGTGCCAGCAGCTTAAGTGGTAGGAACCAAGAGACCCAGTACTTC
15 TRBJ1-3 - TRBV6-1 - CASRAGSSFGNTIYF TGTGCCAGCAGGGCAGGGTCGTCTTTTGGAAACACCATATATTTT
16 TRBJ2-3 - TRBV7-9 - CASTLPAGTSTDTQYF TGTGCCAGCACCCTACCCGCGGGGACTAGCACAGATACGCAGTATTTT
15 TRBJ1-3 - TRBV5-1 - CASSLDRVSENTIYF TGCGCCAGCAGCTTGGATCGGGTGTCTGAAAACACCATATATTTT
13 TRBJ2-7 - TRBV15 - CATSRDLRREQYF TGTGCCACCAGCAGAGATCTGCGAAGGGAGCAGTACTTC
15 TRBJ1-2 - TRBV5-6 - CASSLGQPVFYGYTF TGTGCCAGCAGCTTGGGACAGCCAGTTTTCTATGGCTACACCTTC
15 TRBJ1-2 - TRBV15 - CATRRGTLFSGGYTF TGTGCCACGCGGCGGGGAACCTTATTTTCTGGTGGCTACACCTTC
15 TRBJ1-2 - TRBV9 - CASSVGQGGYYGYTF TGTGCCAGCAGCGTAGGGCAGGGAGGCTACTATGGCTACACCTTC
15 TRBJ2-7 - TRBV4-2 - CASSQAQGQDYEQYF TGTGCCAGCAGCCAAGCACAGGGACAAGACTACGAGCAGTACTTC
15 TRBJ1-2 TRBD1 TRBV4-1 - CASSQDPGQAYGYTF TGCGCCAGCAGCCAAGATCCCGGACAGGCCTATGGCTACACCTTC
15 TRBJ2-7 - TRBV5-1 - CASSLGVGGYNEQYF TGCGCCAGCAGCTTGGGGGTCGGGGGTTACAACGAGCAGTACTTC
13 TRBJ2-7 - TRBV30 - CAWSPGEYGEQYF TGTGCCTGGAGTCCGGGGGAATACGGCGAGCAGTACTTC
15 TRBJ1-1 - TRBV5-1 - CASSLDSSRNTEAFF TGCGCCAGCAGCTTGGACTCAAGTCGAAACACTGAAGCTTTCTTT
15 TRBJ2-3 - TRBV6-5 - CASSRGRKTTDTQYF TGTGCCAGCAGCCGGGGACGGAAGACCACAGATACGCAGTATTTT
16 TRBJ1-4 - TRBV11-2 - CASSLDRGSTNEKLFF TGTGCCAGCAGCTTAGACAGGGGTAGTACTAATGAAAAACTGTTTTTT
14 TRBJ2-7 - TRBV7-2 once CASSLAGLTHEQYF TGTGCCAGCAGCTTAGCGGGGTTAACCCACGAGCAGTACTTC
16 TRBJ2-7 TRBD2 TRBV27 - CASSSTRTSGRYEQYF TGTGCCAGCAGTTCTACCCGGACTAGCGGGAGGTATGAGCAGTACTTC
13 TRBJ2-3 TRBD1 TRBV10-1 - CATNQGGTDTQYF TGCGCCACCAACCAGGGGGGCACAGATACGCAGTATTTT
14 TRBJ1-1 - TRBV5-4 - CASSLGAGESWAFF TGTGCCAGCAGCTTGGGGGCAGGGGAATCGTGGGCTTTCTTT
16 TRBJ1-2 - TRBV25-1 - CASSGLYMDGNYGYTF TGTGCCAGCAGTGGTCTTTATATGGACGGAAACTATGGCTACACCTTC
14 TRBJ1-1 TRBD1 TRBV10-3 few CAISWDRLNTEAFF TGTGCCATCAGCTGGGACAGATTGAACACTGAAGCTTTCTTT
15 TRBJ2-5 TRBD2 TRBV5-1 once CASSSLAGLRETQYF TGCGCCAGCAGCTCCCTAGCGGGGCTCCGAGAGACCCAGTACTTC
13 TRBJ1-5 - TRBV28 - CASSTTDGQPQHF TGTGCCAGCAGTACTACTGACGGTCAGCCCCAGCATTTT
15 TRBJ1-5 - TRBV4-3 - CASSQDRRLNQPQHF TGCGCCAGCAGCCAAGATCGCAGGCTCAATCAGCCCCAGCATTTT
13 TRBJ1-1 TRBD1 TRBV2 - CASRTGPNTEAFF TGTGCCAGCCGGACAGGGCCGAACACTGAAGCTTTCTTT
19 TRBJ2-6 TRBD2 TRBV30 once CAWIRVKAGGGSGANVLTF TGTGCCTGGATCCGCGTCAAAGCGGGAGGTGGCTCTGGGGCCAACGTCCTGACTTTC
15 TRBJ2-5 TRBD2 TRBV5-6 - CASSSLAGPQETQYF TGTGCCAGCAGCTCCCTAGCGGGTCCCCAAGAGACCCAGTACTTC
15 TRBJ1-2 TRBD1 TRBV5-1 once CASSLAGTDNYGYTF TGCGCCAGCAGCTTGGCAGGGACAGATAACTATGGCTACACCTTC
13 TRBJ1-6 TRBD1 TRBV6-1 - CASEDRGNSPLHF TGTGCCAGCGAGGACAGGGGGAATTCACCCCTCCACTTT
14 TRBJ2-5 - TRBV30 - CAWTQDSKQETQYF TGTGCCTGGACTCAAGACAGTAAACAAGAGACCCAGTACTTC
15 TRBJ2-3 TRBD2 TRBV6-5 once CASSWQTSGTDTQYF TGTGCCAGCAGTTGGCAGACTAGCGGCACAGATACGCAGTATTTT
15 TRBJ2-7 - TRBV28 - CASRAEQGTSYEQYF TGTGCCAGCAGGGCCGAGCAGGGGACCTCCTACGAGCAGTACTTC
16 TRBJ2-7 TRBD1 TRBV29-1 - CSVEKGTGGNSYEQYF TGCAGCGTTGAAAAAGGGACAGGGGGTAACTCCTACGAGCAGTACTTC
13 TRBJ1-5 - TRBV28 - CASKTSGNQPQHF TGTGCCAGCAAAACTTCAGGGAATCAGCCCCAGCATTTT
15 TRBJ2-2 TRBD2 TRBV7-6 once CASRSSGVNTGELFF TGTGCCAGCAGATCCAGCGGGGTAAACACCGGGGAGCTGTTTTTT
8 TRBJ1-2 - TRBV21-1 - CASTRGGF TGTGCCAGCACCAGGGGAGGATTC
14 TRBJ2-2 - TRBV5-4 - CASSGREGPGELFF TGTGCCAGCAGCGGCCGAGAAGGCCCCGGGGAGCTGTTTTTT
14 TRBJ2-5 - TRBV27 - CASSQTQVAGTQYF TGTGCCAGCAGTCAAACCCAGGTGGCAGGGACCCAGTACTTC
15 TRBJ1-4 - TRBV6-5 - CASSYRPGPGEKLFF TGTGCCAGCAGTTATCGGCCGGGACCGGGTGAAAAACTGTTTTTT
15 TRBJ1-2 TRBD1 TRBV28 - CASSPRGTGPYGYTF TGTGCCAGCAGTCCGAGGGGGACAGGACCCTATGGCTACACCTTC
13 TRBJ2-7 - TRBV6-6 - CASSYRTDSEQYF TGTGCCAGCAGTTACCGGACAGATTCCGAGCAGTACTTC